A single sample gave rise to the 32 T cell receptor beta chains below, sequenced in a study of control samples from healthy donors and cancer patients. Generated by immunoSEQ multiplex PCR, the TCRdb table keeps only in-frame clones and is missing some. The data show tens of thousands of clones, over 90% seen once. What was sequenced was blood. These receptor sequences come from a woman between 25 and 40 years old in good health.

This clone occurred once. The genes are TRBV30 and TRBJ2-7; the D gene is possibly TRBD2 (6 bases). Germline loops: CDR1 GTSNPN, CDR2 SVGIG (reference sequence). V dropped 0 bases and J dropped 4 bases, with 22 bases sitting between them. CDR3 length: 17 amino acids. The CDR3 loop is CAWSVFGPPGGKYEQYF. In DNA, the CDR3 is TGTGCCTGGAGTGTTTTTGGCCCCCCTGGGGGGAAGTACGAGCAGTACTTC.

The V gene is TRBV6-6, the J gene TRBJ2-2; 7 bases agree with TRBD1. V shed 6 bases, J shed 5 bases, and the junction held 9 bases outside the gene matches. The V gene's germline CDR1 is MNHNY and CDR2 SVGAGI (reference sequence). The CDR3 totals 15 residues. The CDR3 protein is CASSPGTATTGELFF. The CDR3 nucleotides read TGTGCCAGCAGCCCCGGGACAGCGACAACCGGGGAGCTGTTTTTT.

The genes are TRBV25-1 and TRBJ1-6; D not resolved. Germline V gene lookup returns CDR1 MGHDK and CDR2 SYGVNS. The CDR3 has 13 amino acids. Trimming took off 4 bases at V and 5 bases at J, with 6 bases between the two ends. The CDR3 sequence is CASSVRHNSPLHF. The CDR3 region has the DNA TGTGCCAGCAGTGTCAGGCATAATTCACCCCTCCACTTT.

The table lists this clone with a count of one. The CDR3: CASSQAANTEAFF. In nucleotides, the CDR3 is TGTGCCAGCAGCCAAGCTGCGAACACTGAAGCTTTCTTT. The chain couples TRBV3-1 (or the pseudogene TRBV3-2) to TRBJ1-1; D remains ambiguous. Germline lookup yields CDR1 LGHDT and CDR2 YNNKEL (reference sequence). This CDR3 region has 13 residues. V was shortened by 1 base and J by 1 base, with 4 bases between the two germline ends.

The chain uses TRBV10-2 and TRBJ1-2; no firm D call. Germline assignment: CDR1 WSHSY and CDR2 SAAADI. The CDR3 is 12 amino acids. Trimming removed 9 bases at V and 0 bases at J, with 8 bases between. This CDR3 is CASRTTNYGYTF. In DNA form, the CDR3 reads TGCGCCAGTAGAACAACTAACTATGGCTACACCTTC.

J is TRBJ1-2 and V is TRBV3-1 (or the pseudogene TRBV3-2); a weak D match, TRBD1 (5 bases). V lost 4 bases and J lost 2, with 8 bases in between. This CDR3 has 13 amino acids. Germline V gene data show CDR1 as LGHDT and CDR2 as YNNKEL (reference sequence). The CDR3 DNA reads TGTGCCAGCAGCCGGGACCTCAACTATGGCTACACCTTC. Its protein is CASSRDLNYGYTF.

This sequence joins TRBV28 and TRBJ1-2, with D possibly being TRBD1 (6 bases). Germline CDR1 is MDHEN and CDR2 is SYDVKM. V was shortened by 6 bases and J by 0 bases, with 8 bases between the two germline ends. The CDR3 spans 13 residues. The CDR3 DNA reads TGTGCCAGCAGCCAGGGGTCTAACTATGGCTACACCTTC. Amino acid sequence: CASSQGSNYGYTF.

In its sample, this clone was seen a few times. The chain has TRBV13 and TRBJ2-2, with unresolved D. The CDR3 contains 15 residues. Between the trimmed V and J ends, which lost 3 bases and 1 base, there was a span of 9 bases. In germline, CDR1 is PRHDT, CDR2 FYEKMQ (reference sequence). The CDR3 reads CASSFRLLNTGELFF. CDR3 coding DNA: TGTGCCAGCAGCTTTCGGCTACTGAACACCGGGGAGCTGTTTTTT.

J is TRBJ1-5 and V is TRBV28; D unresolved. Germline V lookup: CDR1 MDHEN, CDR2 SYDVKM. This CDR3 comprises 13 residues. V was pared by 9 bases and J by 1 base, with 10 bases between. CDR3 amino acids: CASNSHSNQPQHF. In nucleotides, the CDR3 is TGTGCCAGTAACAGTCACAGCAATCAGCCCCAGCATTTT.

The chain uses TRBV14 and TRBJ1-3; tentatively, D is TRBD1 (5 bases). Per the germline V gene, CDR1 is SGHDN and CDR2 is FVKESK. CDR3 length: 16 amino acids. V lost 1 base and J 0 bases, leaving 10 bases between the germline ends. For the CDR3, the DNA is TGTGCCAGCAGCCAAGTGGACAAAAACTCTGGAAACACCATATATTTT. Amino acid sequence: CASSQVDKNSGNTIYF.

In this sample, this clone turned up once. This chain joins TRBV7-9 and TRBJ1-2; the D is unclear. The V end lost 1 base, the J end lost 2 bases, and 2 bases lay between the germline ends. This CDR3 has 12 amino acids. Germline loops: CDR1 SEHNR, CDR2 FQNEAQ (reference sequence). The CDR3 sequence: CASSLDNYGYTF. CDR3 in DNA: TGTGCCAGCAGCTTAGACAACTATGGCTACACCTTC.

The CDR3 coding sequence is TGTGCCAGTAAAACGGGACAGCGTACCTATAGCAATCAGCCCCAGCATTTT. Translation gives CASKTGQRTYSNQPQHF. The chain carries TRBV19 and TRBJ1-5, with 7 bases lining up with TRBD1. This CDR3 spans 17 amino acids. V trimming: 7 bases; J trimming: 0 bases; junction bases outside the gene matches: 12. The germline V gene has CDR1 LNHDA and CDR2 SQIVND (reference sequence).

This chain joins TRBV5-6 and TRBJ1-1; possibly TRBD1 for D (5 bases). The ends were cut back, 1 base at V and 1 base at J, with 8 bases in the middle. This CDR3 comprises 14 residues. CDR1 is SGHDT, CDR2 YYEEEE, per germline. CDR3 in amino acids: CASSLPGPNTEAFF. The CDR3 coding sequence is TGTGCCAGCAGCTTGCCGGGACCGAACACTGAAGCTTTCTTT.

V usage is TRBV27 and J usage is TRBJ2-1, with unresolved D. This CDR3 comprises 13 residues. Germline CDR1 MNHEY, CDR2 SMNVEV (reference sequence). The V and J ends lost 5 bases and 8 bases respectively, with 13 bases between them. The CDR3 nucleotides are TGTGCCAGCAGTCGGCTAGTTCAGGATGAGCAGTTCTTC. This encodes CASSRLVQDEQFF.

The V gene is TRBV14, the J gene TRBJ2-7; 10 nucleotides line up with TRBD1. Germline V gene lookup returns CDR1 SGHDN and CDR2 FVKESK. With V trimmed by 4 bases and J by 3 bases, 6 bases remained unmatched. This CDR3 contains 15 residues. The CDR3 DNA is TGTGCCAGCAGCCCGACGGACAGGGGGTACTACGAGCAGTACTTC. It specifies CASSPTDRGYYEQYF.

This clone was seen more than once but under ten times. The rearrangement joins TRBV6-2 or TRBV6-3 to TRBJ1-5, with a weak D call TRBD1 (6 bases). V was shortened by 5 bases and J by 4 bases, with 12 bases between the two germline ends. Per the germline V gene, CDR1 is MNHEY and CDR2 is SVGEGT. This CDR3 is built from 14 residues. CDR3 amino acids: CASSPGTLNQPQHF. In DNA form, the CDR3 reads TGTGCCAGCAGTCCCGGGACATTGAATCAGCCCCAGCATTTT.

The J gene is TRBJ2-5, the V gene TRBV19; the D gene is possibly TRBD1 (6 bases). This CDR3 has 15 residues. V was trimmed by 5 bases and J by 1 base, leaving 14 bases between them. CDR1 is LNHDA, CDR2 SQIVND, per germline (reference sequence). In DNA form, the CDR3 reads TGTGCCAGTAGTCCGCGCACGGACAGCCAAGAGACCCAGTACTTC. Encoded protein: CASSPRTDSQETQYF.

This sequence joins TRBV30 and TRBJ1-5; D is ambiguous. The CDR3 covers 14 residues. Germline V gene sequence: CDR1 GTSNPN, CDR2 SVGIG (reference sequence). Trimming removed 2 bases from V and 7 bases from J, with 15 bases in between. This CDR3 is CAWSTSGWAQPQHF. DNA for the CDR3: TGTGCCTGGAGTACTAGTGGATGGGCCCAGCCCCAGCATTTT.

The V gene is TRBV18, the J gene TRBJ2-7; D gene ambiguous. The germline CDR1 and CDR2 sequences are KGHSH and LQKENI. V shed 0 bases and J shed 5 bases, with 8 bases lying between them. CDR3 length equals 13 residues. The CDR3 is CASSPPSIDEQYF. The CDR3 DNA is TGTGCCAGCTCACCACCGTCTATCGACGAGCAGTACTTC.

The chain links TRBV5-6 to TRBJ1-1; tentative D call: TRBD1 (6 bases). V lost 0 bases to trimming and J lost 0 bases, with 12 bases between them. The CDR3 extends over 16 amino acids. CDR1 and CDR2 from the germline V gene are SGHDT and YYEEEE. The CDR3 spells CASSLVGAGVNTEAFF. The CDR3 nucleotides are TGTGCCAGCAGCTTGGTTGGCGCAGGGGTGAACACTGAAGCTTTCTTT.

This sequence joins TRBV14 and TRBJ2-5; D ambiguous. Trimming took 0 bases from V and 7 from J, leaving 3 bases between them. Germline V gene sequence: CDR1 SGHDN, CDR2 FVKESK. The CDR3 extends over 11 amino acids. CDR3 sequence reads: CASSQDGTQYF. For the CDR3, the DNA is TGTGCCAGCAGCCAAGATGGGACCCAGTACTTC.

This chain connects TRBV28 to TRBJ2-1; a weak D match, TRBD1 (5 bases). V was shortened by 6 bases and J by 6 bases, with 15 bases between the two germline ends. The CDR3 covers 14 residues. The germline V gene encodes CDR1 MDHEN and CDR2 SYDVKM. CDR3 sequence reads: CASSLLRRGNEQFF. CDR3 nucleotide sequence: TGTGCCAGCAGCTTGCTGAGAAGGGGCAATGAGCAGTTCTTC.

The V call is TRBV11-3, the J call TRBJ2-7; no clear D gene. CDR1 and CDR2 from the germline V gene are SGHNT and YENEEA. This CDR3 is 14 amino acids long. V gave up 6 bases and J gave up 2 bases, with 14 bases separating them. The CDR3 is CASSRGNTPYEQYF. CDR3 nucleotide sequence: TGTGCCAGCAGTCGCGGTAACACTCCCTACGAGCAGTACTTC.

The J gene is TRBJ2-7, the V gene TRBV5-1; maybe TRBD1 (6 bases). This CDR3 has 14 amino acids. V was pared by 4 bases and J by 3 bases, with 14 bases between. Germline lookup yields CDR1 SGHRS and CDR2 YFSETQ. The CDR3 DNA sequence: TGCGCCAGCAGCGAGTGGACAGAGGGCTACGAGCAGTACTTC. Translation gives CASSEWTEGYEQYF.

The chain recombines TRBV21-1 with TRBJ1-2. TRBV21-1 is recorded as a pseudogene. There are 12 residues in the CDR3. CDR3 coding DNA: TGTGTCAGCAGCATTAGCACCTATGGCTACACCTTC. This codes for CVSSISTYGYTF.

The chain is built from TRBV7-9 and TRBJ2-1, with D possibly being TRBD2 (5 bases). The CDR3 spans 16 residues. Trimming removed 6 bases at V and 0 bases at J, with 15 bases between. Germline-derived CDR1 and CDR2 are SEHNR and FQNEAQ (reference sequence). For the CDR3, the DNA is TGTGCCAGCAGGGCCGGAGGACGACGCTCCTACAATGAGCAGTTCTTC. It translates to CASRAGGRRSYNEQFF.

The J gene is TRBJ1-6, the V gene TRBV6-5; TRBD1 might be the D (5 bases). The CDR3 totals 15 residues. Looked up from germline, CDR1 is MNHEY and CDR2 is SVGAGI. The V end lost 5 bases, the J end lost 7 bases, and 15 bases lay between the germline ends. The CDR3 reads CASSHPPDSNSPLHF. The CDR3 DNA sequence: TGTGCCAGCAGTCATCCTCCTGACAGCAATTCACCCCTCCACTTT.

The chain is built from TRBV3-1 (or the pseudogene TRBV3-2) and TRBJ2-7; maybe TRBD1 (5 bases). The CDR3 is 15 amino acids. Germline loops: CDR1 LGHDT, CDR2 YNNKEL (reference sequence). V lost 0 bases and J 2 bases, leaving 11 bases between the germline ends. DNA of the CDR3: TGTGCCAGCAGCCAAGATTCAGGGCCCCCCTACGAGCAGTACTTC. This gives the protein CASSQDSGPPYEQYF.

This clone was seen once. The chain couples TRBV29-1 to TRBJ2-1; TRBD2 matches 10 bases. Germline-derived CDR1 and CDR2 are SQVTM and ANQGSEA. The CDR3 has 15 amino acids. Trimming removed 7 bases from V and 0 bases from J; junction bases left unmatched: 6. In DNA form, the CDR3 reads TGCAGCGCTTTTATAGCGGGGGGCTCCTACAATGAGCAGTTCTTC. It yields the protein CSAFIAGGSYNEQFF.

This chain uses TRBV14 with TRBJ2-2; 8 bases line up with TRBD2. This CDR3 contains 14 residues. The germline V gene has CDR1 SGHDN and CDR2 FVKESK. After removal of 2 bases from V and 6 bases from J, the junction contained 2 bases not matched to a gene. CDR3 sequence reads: CASSQPGGAGELFF. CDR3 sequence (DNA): TGTGCCAGCAGCCAACCCGGGGGGGCCGGGGAGCTGTTTTTT.

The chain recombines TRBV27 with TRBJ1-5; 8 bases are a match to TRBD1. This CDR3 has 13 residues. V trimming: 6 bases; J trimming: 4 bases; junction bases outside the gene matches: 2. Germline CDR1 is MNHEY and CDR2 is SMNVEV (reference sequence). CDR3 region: CASRGQENQPQHF. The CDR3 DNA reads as TGTGCCAGCAGGGGACAGGAAAATCAGCCCCAGCATTTT.

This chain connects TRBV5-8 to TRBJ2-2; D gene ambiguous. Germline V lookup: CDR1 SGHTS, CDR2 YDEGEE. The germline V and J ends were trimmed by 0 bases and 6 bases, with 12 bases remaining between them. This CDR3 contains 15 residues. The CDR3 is CASSLGPIRAGELFF. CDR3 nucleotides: TGTGCCAGCAGCTTGGGGCCGATCCGGGCCGGGGAGCTGTTTTTT. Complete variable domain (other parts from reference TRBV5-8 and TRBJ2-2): EAGVTQSPTHLIKTRGQQATLRCSPISGHTSVYWYQQALGLGLQFLLWYDEGEERNRGNFPPRFSGRQFPNYSSELNVNALELEDSALYLCASSLGPIRAGELFFGEGSRLTVL.